This T cell receptor (beta chain) was obtained from a study of sequential checkpoint blockade in melanoma. About the study: Maintenance nivolumab came after either treatment sequence. After nivolumab or ipilimumab alone, some 20 patients had week-13 rebiopsies.

Sample share makes this clone medium-sized. Assay used: immunoSEQ multiplex PCR; TCRdb lists only in-frame clones, some missing. The repertoire consists of around 6,000 clones, with 20% to 25% occurring once and the leading ten covering 7% to 9%. Germline CDR1 MNHGY, CDR2 SAAAGT. There are 17 residues in the CDR3. V was cut by 2 bases and J by 6 bases, with 19 bases left in between. Documented treatment: randomized to nivolumab then ipilimumab (arm A) or the reverse (arm B). No patient had prior DNA-damaging chemotherapy. Material: tumor tissue (inferred from file names), obtained from a patient given nivolumab and ipilimumab in sequence. This sequence joins TRBV6-8 and TRBJ1-4, with TRBD1 as a possible D gene (6 bases). The TCR was taken from a human donor with melanoma. The CDR3 bases are TGTGCCAGCAGTTACCTCCCGTCCCCAGGGGCCCATGAAAAACTGTTTTTT. Translated, it gives CASSYLPSPGAHEKLFF.